Sequencing of this T cell receptor beta chain was carried out in a study of control samples from healthy donors and cancer patients. The CDR3 contains 17 residues. After removal of 3 bases from V and 2 bases from J, the junction contained 13 bases not matched to a gene. Germline CDR1 reads SGDLS; CDR2 reads YYNGEE. Here immunoSEQ multiplex PCR was the method, and the copy in TCRdb shows in-frame clones only, minus some. The sample lists 170,000 or so clones; about 94% were seen once. The chain is built from TRBV9 and TRBJ2-5; 7 positions agree with TRBD1. The clonotype originates from a woman in her thirties or forties in good health. Material: blood. The CDR3 reads CASSANRDRRGQETQYF. CDR3 sequence (DNA): TGTGCCAGCAGCGCGAACCGGGACAGAAGGGGGCAAGAGACCCAGTACTTC.